This T cell receptor (beta chain) was documented in a study of beta chain features in type 1 diabetes. Study information: All samples combined gave 107,917,701 sorted cells for examination. Notes on the study in general: A PCR bias possibly favoring shorter templates would apply equally to patients and controls.

From germline, CDR1 is SSHAT and CDR2 FNYEAQ (reference sequence). The CDR3 length is 15 residues. Of the isolated RNA, all was reverse transcribed, and so the sequenced material was expressed TCRB transcripts. TCRdb's copy holds only in-frame clones and misses some; the assay was immunoSEQ multiplex PCR. Among about 15,000 clones, approximately 50% were seen once, and the ten largest hold about 0.42%. This clone occurred a few times. Antigen specificity is unknown. A read error may produce the germline difference seen at one junction end. Staining for CD45RO/CCR7/CD25/CD127/CD95/CD27 allowed sorting of CD4+ naive, central memory, regulatory and stem cell-like memory cells.

The receptor's source is a young woman in good health. The sequenced material came from stem cell memory CD4+ T cells from blood. The chain couples TRBV7-7 to TRBJ1-3, with a weak D call TRBD1 (5 bases). In DNA form, the CDR3 reads TGTGCTAGCAGCCGAGACAGTCTCCCTGGAAACACCATATATTTT. Translating gives CASSRDSLPGNTIYF.